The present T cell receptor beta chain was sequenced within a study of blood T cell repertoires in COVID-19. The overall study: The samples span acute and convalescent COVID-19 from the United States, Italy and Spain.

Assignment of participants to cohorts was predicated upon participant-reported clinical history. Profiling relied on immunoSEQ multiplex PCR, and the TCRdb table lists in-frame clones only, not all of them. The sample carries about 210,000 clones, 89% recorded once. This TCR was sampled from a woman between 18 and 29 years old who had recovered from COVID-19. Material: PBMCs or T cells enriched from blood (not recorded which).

The CDR3 spells CASNLAGGFYNEQFF. CDR3 nucleotide sequence: TGTGCCAGCAACCTAGCGGGGGGGTTTTACAATGAGCAGTTCTTC. The chain joins TRBV28 to TRBJ2-1; 12 nucleotides agree with TRBD2. The CDR3 has 15 amino acids. CDR1 is MDHEN, CDR2 SYDVKM, per germline. The ends lost 7 bases at V and 4 bases at J; junction bases unmatched: 5.